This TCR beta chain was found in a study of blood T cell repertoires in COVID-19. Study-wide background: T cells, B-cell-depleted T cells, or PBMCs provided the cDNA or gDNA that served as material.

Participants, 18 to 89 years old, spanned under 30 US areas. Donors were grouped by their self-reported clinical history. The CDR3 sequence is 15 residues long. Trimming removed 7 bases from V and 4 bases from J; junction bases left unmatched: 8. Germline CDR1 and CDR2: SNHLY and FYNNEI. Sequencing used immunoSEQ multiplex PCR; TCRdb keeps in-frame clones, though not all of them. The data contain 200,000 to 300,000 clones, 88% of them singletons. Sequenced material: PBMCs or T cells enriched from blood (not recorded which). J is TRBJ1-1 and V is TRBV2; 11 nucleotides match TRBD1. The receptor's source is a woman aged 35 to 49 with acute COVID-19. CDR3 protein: CASTRPGTGGTEAFF. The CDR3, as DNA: TGTGCCAGCACCCGACCAGGGACAGGGGGCACTGAAGCTTTCTTT. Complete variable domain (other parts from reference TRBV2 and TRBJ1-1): EPEVTQTPSHQVTQMGQEVILRCVPISNHLYFYWYRQILGQKVEFLVSFYNNEISEKSEIFDDQFSVERPDGSNFTLKIRSTKLEDSAMYFCASTRPGTGGTEAFFGQGTRLTVV.